This T cell receptor (beta chain) was identified during a study of cytomegalovirus exposure and HLA in healthy donors. Study-level findings and limits: It was reported that the classifier diagnosed cytomegalovirus status with high specificity and sensitivity in both the original and validation cohorts.

Method: immunoSEQ multiplex PCR; TCRdb's copy keeps in-frame clones and lacks some. This sample has over 250,000 clones, with around 90% found just once. V lost 2 bases to trimming and J lost 0 bases, with 13 bases between them. The CDR3 is made up of 15 amino acids. Germline V lookup: CDR1 SQVTM, CDR2 ANQGSEA. About this clone itself: What it binds is not known.

This sequence was found in a woman between 25 and 40 years old in good health and CMV-seropositive. This rearrangement joins TRBV29-1 to TRBJ1-1; D is perhaps TRBD1 (5 bases). The sequenced sample consisted of PBMCs. The CDR3: CSVELRGRVNTEAFF. CDR3 bases: TGCAGCGTTGAACTCCGGGGCAGGGTGAACACTGAAGCTTTCTTT. Drawing the rest from reference TRBV29-1 and TRBJ1-1, the complete variable domain is SAVISQKPSRDICQRGTSLTIQCQVDSQVTMMFWYRQQPGQSLTLIATANQGSEATYESGFVIDKFPISRPNLTFSTLTVSNMSPEDSSIYLCSVELRGRVNTEAFFGQGTRLTVV.